This record looks at one TCR beta chain sequence and its context. Its matching antigen is unknown. The data were obtained in a study of cytomegalovirus exposure and HLA in healthy donors. The germline V gene encodes CDR1 MGHDK and CDR2 SYGVNS. The V end was cut by 8 bases, the J end by 4 bases, with 18 bases between. The CDR3 loop spans 15 amino acids. The PCR ran on 60 Vbeta and 13 Jbeta primers. The repertoire was sequenced with immunoSEQ multiplex PCR; TCRdb's copy has only in-frame clones and lacks some. The repertoire holds more than 130,000 clones, with roughly 80% as singletons. Study-wide points: In a later analysis, about 17,000 TCR beta sequences were associated with HLA alleles at 0.05 false discovery rate. Some V segments, including TRBV6-2 and TRBV6-3, were excluded as indistinguishable. The presence/absence work took it that sequencing depth was about the same across donors. 150 or so TCR beta chains were listed as cytomegalovirus-associated.

The V gene is TRBV25-1, the J gene TRBJ1-3; D possibly corresponds to TRBD1 (6 bases). The material sequenced was PBMCs. This TCR was sampled from a man aged 40-50 years in good health and CMV-seropositive. CDR3 DNA: TGTGCCAGCGCGCCTGGGGGGGCAAGGGGAAACACCATATATTTT. Translated: CASAPGGARGNTIYF.